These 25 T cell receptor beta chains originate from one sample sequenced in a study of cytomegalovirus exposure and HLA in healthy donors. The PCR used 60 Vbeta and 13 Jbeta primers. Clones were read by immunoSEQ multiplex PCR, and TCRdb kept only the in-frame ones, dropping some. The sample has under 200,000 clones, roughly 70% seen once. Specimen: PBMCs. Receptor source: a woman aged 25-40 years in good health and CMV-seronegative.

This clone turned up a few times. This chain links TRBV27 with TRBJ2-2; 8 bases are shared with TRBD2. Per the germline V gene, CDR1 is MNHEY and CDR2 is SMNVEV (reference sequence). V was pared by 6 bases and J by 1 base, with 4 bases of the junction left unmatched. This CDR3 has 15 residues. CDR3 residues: CASSRGGLNTGELFF. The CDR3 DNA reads TGTGCCAGCAGCCGGGGGGGGCTGAACACCGGGGAGCTGTTTTTT.

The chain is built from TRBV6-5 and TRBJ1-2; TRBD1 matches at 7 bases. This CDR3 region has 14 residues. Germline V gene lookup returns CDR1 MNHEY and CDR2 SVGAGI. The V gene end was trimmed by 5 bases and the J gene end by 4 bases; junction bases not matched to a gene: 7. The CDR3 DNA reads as TGTGCCAGCAGTCCAACGACAGGGATCTATGGCTACACCTTC. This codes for CASSPTTGIYGYTF.

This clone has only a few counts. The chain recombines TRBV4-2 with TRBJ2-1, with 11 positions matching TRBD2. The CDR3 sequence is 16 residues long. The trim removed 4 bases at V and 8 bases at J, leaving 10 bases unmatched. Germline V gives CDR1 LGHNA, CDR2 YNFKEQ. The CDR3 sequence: CASSPKLAGEVDEQFF. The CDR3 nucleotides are TGTGCCAGCAGCCCCAAACTAGCGGGAGAGGTTGATGAGCAGTTCTTC.

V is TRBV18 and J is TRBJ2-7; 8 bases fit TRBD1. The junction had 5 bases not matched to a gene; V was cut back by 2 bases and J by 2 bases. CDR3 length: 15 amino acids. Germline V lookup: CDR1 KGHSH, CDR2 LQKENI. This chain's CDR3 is CASSPSGTGPYEQYF. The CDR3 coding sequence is TGTGCCAGCTCACCATCCGGGACAGGACCCTACGAGCAGTACTTC.

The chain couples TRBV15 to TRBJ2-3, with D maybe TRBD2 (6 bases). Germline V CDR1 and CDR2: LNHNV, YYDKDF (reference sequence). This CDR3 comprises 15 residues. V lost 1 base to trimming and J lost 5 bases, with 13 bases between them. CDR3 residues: CATSRAGAQQDTQYF. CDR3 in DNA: TGTGCCACCAGCAGAGCGGGAGCACAGCAAGATACGCAGTATTTT.

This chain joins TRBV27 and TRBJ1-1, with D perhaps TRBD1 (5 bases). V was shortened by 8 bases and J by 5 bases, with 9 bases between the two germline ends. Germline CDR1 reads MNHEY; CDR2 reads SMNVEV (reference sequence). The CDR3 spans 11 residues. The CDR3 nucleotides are TGTGCCAGCGTTAAGGGGACTGAAGCTTTCTTT. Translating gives CASVKGTEAFF.

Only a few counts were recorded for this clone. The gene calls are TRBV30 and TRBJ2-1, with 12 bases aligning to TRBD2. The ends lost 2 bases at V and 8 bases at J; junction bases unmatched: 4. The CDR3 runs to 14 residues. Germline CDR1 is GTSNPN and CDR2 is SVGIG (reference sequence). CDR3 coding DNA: TGTGCCTGGAGTCGGCTAGCGGGAGGGGATGAGCAGTTCTTC. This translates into CAWSRLAGGDEQFF.

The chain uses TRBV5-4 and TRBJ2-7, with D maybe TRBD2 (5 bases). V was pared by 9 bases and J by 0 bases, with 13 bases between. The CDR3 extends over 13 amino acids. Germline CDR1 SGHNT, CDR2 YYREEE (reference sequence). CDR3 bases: TGTGCCACCTCCCCGGCGGGCTCCTACGAGCAGTACTTC. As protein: CATSPAGSYEQYF.

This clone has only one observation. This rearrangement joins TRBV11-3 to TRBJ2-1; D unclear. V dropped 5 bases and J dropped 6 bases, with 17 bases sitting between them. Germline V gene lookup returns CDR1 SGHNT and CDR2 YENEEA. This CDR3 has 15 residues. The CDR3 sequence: CASSPSFTGGNEQFF. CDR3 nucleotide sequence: TGTGCCAGCAGCCCCTCTTTTACTGGCGGCAATGAGCAGTTCTTC.

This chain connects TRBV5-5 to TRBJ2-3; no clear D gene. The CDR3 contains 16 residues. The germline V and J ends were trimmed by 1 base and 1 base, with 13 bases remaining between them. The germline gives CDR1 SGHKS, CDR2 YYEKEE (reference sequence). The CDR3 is CASSLSHLLGTDTQYF. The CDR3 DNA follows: TGTGCCAGCAGCTTGAGCCATCTTCTAGGCACAGATACGCAGTATTTT.

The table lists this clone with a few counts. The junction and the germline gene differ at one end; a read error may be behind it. The CDR3 reads CASSYKQREKLFF. In DNA form, the CDR3 reads TGTGCCAGCAGTTACAAGCAGAGGGAAAAGCTGTTTTTT. The chain uses TRBV2 and TRBJ1-4; D is undetermined. Looked up from germline, CDR1 is SNHLY and CDR2 is FYNNEI. The CDR3 runs to 13 residues. The variable domain in full, completed from reference TRBV2 and TRBJ1-4, reads EPEVTQTPSHQVTQMGQEVILRCVPISNHLYFYWYRQILGQKVEFLVSFYNNEISEKSEIFDDQFSVERPDGSNFTLKIRSTKLEDSAMYFCASSYKQREKLFFGSGTQLSVL.

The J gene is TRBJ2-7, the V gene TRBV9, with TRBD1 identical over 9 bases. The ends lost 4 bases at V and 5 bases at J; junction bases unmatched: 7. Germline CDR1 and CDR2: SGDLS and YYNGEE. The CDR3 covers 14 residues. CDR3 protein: CASSSWTGEDEQYF. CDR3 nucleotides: TGTGCCAGCAGCTCCTGGACAGGGGAGGACGAGCAGTACTTC.

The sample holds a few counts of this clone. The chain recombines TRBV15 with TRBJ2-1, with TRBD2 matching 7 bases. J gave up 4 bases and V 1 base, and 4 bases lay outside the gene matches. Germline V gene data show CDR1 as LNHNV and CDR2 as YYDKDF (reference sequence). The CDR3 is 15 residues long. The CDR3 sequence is CATSRGGRGYNEQFF. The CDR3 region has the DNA TGTGCCACCAGCAGAGGCGGGAGAGGGTACAATGAGCAGTTCTTC.

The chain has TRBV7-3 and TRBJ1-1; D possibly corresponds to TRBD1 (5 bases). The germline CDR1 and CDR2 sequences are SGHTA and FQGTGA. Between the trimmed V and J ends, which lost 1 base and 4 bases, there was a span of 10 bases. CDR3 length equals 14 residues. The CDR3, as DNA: TGTGCCAGCAGCTTAATCGGGGGAGGCACTGAAGCTTTCTTT. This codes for CASSLIGGGTEAFF.

DNA for the CDR3: TGTGCCAGCAGCATCACAGGGTTAGAGACCCAGTACTTC. Translation: CASSITGLETQYF. The V gene is TRBV7-9, the J gene TRBJ2-5, with D possibly matching TRBD1 (6 bases). The CDR3 covers 13 residues. Germline CDR1 SEHNR, CDR2 FQNEAQ (reference sequence). The V end lost 5 bases, the J end lost 4 bases, and 11 bases lay between the germline ends.

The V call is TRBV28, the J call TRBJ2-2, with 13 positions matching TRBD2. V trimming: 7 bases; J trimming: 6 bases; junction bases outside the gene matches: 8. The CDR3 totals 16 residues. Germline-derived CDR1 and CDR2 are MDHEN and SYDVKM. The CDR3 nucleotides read TGTGCCAGCACCCGAGAGGGACTAGCGGGATCCGGGGAGCTGTTTTTT. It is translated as CASTREGLAGSGELFF.

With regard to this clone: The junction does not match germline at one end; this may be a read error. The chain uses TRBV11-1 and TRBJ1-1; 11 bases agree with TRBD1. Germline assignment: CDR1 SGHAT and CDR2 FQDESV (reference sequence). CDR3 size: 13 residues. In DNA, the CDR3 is TGTGCCAGCAGCCCCCGGGTCGGGACAGGGGGGGTCTTT. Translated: CASSPRVGTGGVF.

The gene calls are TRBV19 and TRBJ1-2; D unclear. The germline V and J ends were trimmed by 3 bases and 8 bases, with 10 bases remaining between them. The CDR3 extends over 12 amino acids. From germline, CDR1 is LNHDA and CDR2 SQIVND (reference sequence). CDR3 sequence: CASSMAGIGYTF. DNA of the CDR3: TGTGCCAGTAGTATGGCGGGGATCGGCTACACCTTC.

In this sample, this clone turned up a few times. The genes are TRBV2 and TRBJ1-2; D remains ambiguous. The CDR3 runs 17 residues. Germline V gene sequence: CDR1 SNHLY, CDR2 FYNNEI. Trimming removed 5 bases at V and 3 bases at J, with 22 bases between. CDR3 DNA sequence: TGTGCCAGCAGTTACGAGGGAAGGATACGACTGGACTATGGCTACACCTTC. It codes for CASSYEGRIRLDYGYTF.

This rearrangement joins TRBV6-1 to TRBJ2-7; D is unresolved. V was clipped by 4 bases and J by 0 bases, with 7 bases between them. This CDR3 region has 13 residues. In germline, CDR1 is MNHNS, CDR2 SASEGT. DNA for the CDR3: TGTGCCAGCAGTGGCGCCCCCTCCTACGAGCAGTACTTC. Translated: CASSGAPSYEQYF.

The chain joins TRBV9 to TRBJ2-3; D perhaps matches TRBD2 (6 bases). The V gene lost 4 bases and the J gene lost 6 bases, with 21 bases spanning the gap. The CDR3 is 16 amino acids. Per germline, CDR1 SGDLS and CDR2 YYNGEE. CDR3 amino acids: CASSPRDRASVDTQYF. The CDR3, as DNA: TGTGCCAGCAGCCCGCGGGACCGGGCATCGGTTGATACGCAGTATTTT.

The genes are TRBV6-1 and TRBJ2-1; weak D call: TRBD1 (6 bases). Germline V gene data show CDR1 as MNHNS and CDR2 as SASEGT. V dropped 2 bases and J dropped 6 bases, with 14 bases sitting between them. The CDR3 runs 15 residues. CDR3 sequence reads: CASSEPRGAVNEQFF. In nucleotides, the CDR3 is TGTGCCAGCAGTGAACCCAGGGGCGCGGTCAATGAGCAGTTCTTC.

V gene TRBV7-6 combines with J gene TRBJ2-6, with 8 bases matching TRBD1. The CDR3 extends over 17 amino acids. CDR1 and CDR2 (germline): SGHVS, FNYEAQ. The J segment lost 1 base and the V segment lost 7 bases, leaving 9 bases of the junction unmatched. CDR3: CASTEQGVVSGANVLTF. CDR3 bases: TGTGCCAGCACCGAACAGGGGGTTGTGTCTGGGGCCAACGTCCTGACTTTC.

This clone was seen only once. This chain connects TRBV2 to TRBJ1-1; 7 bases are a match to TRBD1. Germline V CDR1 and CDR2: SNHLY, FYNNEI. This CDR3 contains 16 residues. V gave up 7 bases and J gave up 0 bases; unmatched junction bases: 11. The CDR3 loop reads CASIILGGTVNTEAFF. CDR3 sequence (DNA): TGTGCCAGCATTATCCTTGGGGGGACAGTGAACACTGAAGCTTTCTTT.

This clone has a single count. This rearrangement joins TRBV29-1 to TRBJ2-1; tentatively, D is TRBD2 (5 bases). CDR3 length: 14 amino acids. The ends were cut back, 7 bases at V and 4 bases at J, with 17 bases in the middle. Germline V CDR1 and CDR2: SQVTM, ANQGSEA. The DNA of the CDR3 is TGCAGCGCTCGGAGGAAGGTTTCTTACAATGAGCAGTTCTTC. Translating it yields CSARRKVSYNEQFF.